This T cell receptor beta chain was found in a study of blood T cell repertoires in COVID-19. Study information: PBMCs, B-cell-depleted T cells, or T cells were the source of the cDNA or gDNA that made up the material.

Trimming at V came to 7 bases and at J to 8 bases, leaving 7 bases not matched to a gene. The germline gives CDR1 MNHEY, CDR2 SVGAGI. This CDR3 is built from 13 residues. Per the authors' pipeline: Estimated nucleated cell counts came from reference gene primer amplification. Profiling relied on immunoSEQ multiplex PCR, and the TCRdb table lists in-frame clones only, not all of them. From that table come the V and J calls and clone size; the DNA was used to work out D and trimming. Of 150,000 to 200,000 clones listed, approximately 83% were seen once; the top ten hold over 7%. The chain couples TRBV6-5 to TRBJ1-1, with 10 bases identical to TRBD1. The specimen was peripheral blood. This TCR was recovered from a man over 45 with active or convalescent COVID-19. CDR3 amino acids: CASNPDRGTEAFF. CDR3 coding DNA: TGTGCCAGCAACCCGGACAGGGGGACCGAAGCTTTCTTT.